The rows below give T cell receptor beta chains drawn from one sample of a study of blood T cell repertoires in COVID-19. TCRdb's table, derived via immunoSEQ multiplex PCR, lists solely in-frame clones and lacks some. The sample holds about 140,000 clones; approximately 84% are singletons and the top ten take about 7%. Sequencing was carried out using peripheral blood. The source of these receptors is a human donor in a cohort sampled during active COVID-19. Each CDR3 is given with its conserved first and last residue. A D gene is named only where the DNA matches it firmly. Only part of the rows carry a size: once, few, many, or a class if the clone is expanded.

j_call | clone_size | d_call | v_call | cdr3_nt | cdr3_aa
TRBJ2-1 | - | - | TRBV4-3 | TGCGCCAGCAGCCAAGACAGGGGGGCCTACAATGAGCAGTTCTTC | CASSQDRGAYNEQFF
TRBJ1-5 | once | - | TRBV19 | TGTGCCAGTAACTTGGGGGGAATCAATCAGCCCCAGCATTTT | CASNLGGINQPQHF
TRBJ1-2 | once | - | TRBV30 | TGTGCCTGGAGTGCCTCCCTGGGTTCAGGTGGCTACACCTTC | CAWSASLGSGGYTF
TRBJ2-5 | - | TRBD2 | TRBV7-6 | TGTGCTAGCAGCTTATCACTAGCGGGGAGGGAGACCCAGTACTTC | CASSLSLAGRETQYF
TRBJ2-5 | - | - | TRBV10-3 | TGTGCCATCAGTGAGGGCGGGGAGACCCAGTACTTC | CAISEGGETQYF
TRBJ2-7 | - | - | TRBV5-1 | TGCGCCAGCAGCGAGCCAGGGGTGAGGGAGCAGTACTTC | CASSEPGVREQYF
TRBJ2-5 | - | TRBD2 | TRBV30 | TGTGCCTGGAGATCTAGCGGCTTCCAGTACTTC | CAWRSSGFQYF
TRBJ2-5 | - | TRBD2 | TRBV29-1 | TGCAGCGTCGGTGCTAGCGGGGTAGAGACCCAGTACTTC | CSVGASGVETQYF
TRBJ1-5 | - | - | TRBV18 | TGTGCCAGCTCACCAGGACACATCGAAAATCAGCCCCAGCATTTT | CASSPGHIENQPQHF
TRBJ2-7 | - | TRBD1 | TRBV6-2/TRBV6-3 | TGTGCCAGCAGTTCCTACGGACAGGGCAAATACGAGCAGTACTTC | CASSSYGQGKYEQYF
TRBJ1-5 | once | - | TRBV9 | TGTGCCAGCAGCGCCGGACAGAATCAGCCCCAGCATTTT | CASSAGQNQPQHF
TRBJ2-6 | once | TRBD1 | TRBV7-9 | TGTGCCAGCAGCGTCGGGACAGGGTCTGGGGCCAACGTCCTGACTTTC | CASSVGTGSGANVLTF
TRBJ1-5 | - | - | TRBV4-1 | TGCGCCAGCAGCCAAGACGGGGATGGACTAAGTTTAGGAGGCAATCAGCCCCAGCATTTT | CASSQDGDGLSLGGNQPQHF
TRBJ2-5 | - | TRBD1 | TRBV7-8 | TGTGCCAGCAGCTTCGGGACAGATCAAGAGACCCAGTACTTC | CASSFGTDQETQYF
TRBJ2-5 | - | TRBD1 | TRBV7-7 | TGTGCTAGCAGCTCGGGACAGGGCAGTTTTGAGACCCAGTACTTC | CASSSGQGSFETQYF
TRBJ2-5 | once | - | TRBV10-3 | TGTGCCATCAGTGAGAGGGGGTCAGAGACCCAGTACTTC | CAISERGSETQYF
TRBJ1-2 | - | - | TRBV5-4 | TGTGCCAGCAGCTCAACAGGACAGATCTATGGCTACACCTTC | CASSSTGQIYGYTF
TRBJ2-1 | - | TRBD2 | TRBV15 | TGTGCCACCAGCAGAGGCGGACTAGGAGGGAACAATGAGCAGTTCTTC | CATSRGGLGGNNEQFF
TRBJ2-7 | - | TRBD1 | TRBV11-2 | TGTGCCAGCAGCTTACTCAAGGGGGCGGCTAGTGAGCAGTACTTC | CASSLLKGAASEQYF
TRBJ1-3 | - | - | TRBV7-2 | TGTGCCAGCAGCACGACATCGTCTGGAAACACCATATATTTT | CASSTTSSGNTIYF
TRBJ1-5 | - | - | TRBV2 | TGTGCCACTACCCAGGGCAGGGGCAATCAGCCCCAGCATTTT | CATTQGRGNQPQHF
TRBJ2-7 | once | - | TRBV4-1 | TGCGCCAGCAGGTCCCAGGAGGGACTGATATACGAGCAGTACTTC | CASRSQEGLIYEQYF
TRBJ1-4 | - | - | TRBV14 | TGTGCCAGCAGCCAAGGCAACGGGAATGAAAAACTGTTTTTT | CASSQGNGNEKLFF
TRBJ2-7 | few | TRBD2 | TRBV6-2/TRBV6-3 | TGTGCCAGCAACCCTCGAAGCGGGGGGTCTCCCTACGAGCAGTACTTC | CASNPRSGGSPYEQYF
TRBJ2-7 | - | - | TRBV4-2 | TGTGCCAGCAGCCAAGTCGGCGGGCGCCACGAGCAGTACTTC | CASSQVGGRHEQYF
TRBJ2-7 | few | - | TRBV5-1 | TGCGCCAGCAGCTTGACGGTCTCCTACGAGCAGTACTTC | CASSLTVSYEQYF
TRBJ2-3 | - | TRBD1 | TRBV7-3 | TGTGCCAGCAGCTTAACAGGGGGCGCGGGCACAGATACGCAGTATTTT | CASSLTGGAGTDTQYF
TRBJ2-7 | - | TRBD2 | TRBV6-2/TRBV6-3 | TGTGCCAGCAGTCCCGCCGTGGCGGGGGGCTACGAGCAGTACTTC | CASSPAVAGGYEQYF
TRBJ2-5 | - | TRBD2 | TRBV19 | TGTGCCAGTAGTATAGCTCGAACTAGCGGGGAAGAGACCCAGTACTTC | CASSIARTSGEETQYF
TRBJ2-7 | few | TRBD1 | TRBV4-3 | TGCGCCAGCAGCCAAGCGACCGGGACAGGGGTATACGAGCAGTACTTC | CASSQATGTGVYEQYF
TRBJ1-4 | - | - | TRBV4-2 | TGTGCCAGCAGCCAAGATTATCTAGATGAAAAACTGTTTTTT | CASSQDYLDEKLFF
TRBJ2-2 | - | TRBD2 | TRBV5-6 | TGTGCCAGCAGCTTGGGGCTAGCGGTGAACACCGGGGAGCTGTTTTTT | CASSLGLAVNTGELFF
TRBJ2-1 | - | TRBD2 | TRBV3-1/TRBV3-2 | TGTGCCAGCAGCCAAGATCGGACTAGCGGACTCAATGAGCAGTTCTTC | CASSQDRTSGLNEQFF
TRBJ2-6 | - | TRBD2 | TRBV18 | TGTGCCAGCTCACAGACGGGGACTAGCGGGTTCTCTGGGGCCAACGTCCTGACTTTC | CASSQTGTSGFSGANVLTF
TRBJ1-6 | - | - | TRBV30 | TGTGCCTGGAGTTCGGGATCACCCCTCCACTTT | CAWSSGSPLHF
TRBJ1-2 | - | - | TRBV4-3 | TGCGCCAGCAGGGGAGGGGGAGATTTCGGCTACACCTTC | CASRGGGDFGYTF
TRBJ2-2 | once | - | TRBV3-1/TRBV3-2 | TGTGCCAGCAGCCAGGCCTATGGGGGCGTTGGCACCGGGGAGCTGTTTTTT | CASSQAYGGVGTGELFF
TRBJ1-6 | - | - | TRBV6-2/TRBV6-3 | TGTGCCAGCAGTGACGCCAGGGGTAACAATTCACCCCTCCACTTT | CASSDARGNNSPLHF
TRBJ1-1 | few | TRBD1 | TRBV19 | TGTGCCAGTGGACAGGGGCTCGGCACTGAAGCTTTCTTT | CASGQGLGTEAFF
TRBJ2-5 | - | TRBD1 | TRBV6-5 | TGTGCCAGCAGTTACTCCACAGGGGAAGAGACCCAGTACTTC | CASSYSTGEETQYF
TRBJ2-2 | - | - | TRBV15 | TGTGCCACCAGCAGAACAGGCCCCACCGGGGAGCTGTTTTTT | CATSRTGPTGELFF
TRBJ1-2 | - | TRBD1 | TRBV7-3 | TGTGCCAGCAGCTCCCAACAGGGGGTGGCGAACTATGGCTACACCTTC | CASSSQQGVANYGYTF
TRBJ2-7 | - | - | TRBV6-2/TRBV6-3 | TGTGCCAGCAGTTCCCCGGGACAACCTGGCGAGCAGTACTTC | CASSSPGQPGEQYF
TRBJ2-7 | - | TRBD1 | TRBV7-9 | TGTGCCAGCAGCCCCGGGACAGGGTTTTCCTACGAGCAGTACTTC | CASSPGTGFSYEQYF
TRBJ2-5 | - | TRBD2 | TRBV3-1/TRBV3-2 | TGTGCCAGCAGCCAAGAACGCGGGGGGTTGGAGACCCAGTACTTC | CASSQERGGLETQYF
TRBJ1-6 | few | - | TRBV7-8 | TGTGCCAGCAGCCGAGGACAACCTAATTCACCCCTCCACTTT | CASSRGQPNSPLHF
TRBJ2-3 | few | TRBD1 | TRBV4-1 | TGCGCCAGCCAACAGGGGGCAGTTTTAACAGATACGCAGTATTTT | CASQQGAVLTDTQYF
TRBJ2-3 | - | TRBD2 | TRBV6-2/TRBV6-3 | TGTGCCAGCAGTTACGTCCGGGCGGGGGGAACCACAGATACGCAGTATTTT | CASSYVRAGGTTDTQYF
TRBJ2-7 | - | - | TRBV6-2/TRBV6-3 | TGTGCCAGCAGTACCGACGGTGGAAGAGGAGGCTACGAGCAGTACTTC | CASSTDGGRGGYEQYF
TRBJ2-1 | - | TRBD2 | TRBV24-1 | TGTGCCACCAGTGCCAGGACAGCCCGAATCACTAGCGGGGCGTACTACAATGAGCAGTTCTTC | CATSARTARITSGAYYNEQFF
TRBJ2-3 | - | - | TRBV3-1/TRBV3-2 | TGTGCCAGCAGCCAAACCGCAGGCACAGATACGCAGTATTTT | CASSQTAGTDTQYF
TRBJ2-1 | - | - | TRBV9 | TGTGCCAGCAGCTCCCTGGGGGCCAGCTCCTACAATGAGCAGTTCTTC | CASSSLGASSYNEQFF
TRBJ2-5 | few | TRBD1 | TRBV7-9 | TGTGCCAGCAGCTCAGACAGGGTGGAGACCCAGTACTTC | CASSSDRVETQYF
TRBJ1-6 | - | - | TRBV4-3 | TGCGCCAGCAGCCTGGACAGCCGCGATTCACCCCTCCACTTT | CASSLDSRDSPLHF
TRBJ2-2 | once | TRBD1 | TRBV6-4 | TGTGCCAGCACCCGGGACAGCGCGAACACCGGGGAGCTGTTTTTT | CASTRDSANTGELFF
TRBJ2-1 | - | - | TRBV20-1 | TGCAGTGCTAGTAGGGTAGGACTTAATGAGCAGTTCTTC | CSASRVGLNEQFF
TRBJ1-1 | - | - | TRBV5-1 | TGCGCCAGCAGCACCTCGACCGGGGTTACCACTGAAGCTTTCTTT | CASSTSTGVTTEAFF
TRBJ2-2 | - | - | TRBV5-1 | TGCGCCAGCAGCCCTTCACCTATGACTAGTTTAAAAACCGGGGAGCTGTTTTTT | CASSPSPMTSLKTGELFF
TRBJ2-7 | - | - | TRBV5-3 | TGTGCCAGAAGCTCTCGGCCGGGTCTTACCTACGAGCAGTACTTC | CARSSRPGLTYEQYF